The clone carrying this TCR beta chain was counted at least ten times. Its antigen is still unknown. The data were obtained in a study of glioma-infiltrating T cells. Whole-study findings and limits: Above-expected tissue-blood divergence occurred in all gliomas, most in low-grade ones. CDR3 overlap between tissue and blood was very small.

CDR3 length equals 13 residues. Germline V CDR1 and CDR2: SGHTA, FQGNSA. Trimming took 5 bases from V and 1 from J, leaving 8 bases between them. The iRepertoire nested amplicon-rescue multiplex PCR amplified TCR alpha and beta CDR3s from RNA. MiXCR was run by TCRdb on the multiplex PCR reads, yielding one entry per CDR3 protein. The sample shows fewer than 200,000 distinct CDR3 sequences, approximately 30% of them seen only once. This TCR was sampled from a human donor with low-grade glioma or glioblastoma, undergoing nonglioma brain surgery, or in good health (not recorded which). Source material: glioma tissue, nonneoplastic brain tissue, or PBMCs (not recorded which). This rearrangement joins TRBV7-2 to TRBJ2-5; tentative D call: TRBD2 (5 bases). The CDR3 reads CASSLSVQETQYF. CDR3 sequence (DNA): TGTGCCAGCAGCCTTAGCGTCCAAGAGACCCAGTACTTC.